This TCR beta chain was sequenced during a study of blood T cell repertoires in COVID-19. Background on the study: Material from acute and convalescent COVID-19 was sourced from the United States, Italy and Spain.

The CDR3 totals 16 residues. The trim removed 4 bases at V and 7 bases at J, leaving 12 bases unmatched. The germline V gene has CDR1 SGDLS and CDR2 YYNGEE. Under the authors' procedure: Estimation of nucleated cell counts relied on the amplification of reference gene primers. Repertoires were generated with immunoSEQ multiplex PCR, while TCRdb's copy carries only in-frame clones and drops some. Clone size and V and J calls were adopted from that table, with D and trimming inferred from the DNA. Of approximately 100,000 clones detected, roughly 92% appear once; the ten largest clones hold less than 7.5%.

The sequence was collected from a man in his fifties or sixties with active COVID-19. The chain links TRBV9 to TRBJ2-1; 9 bases align to TRBD1. Sequenced: peripheral blood. Here the CDR3 reads CASSPTYRGQWNEQFF. In DNA form, the CDR3 reads TGTGCCAGCAGCCCCACATACAGGGGGCAGTGGAATGAGCAGTTCTTC. Using reference TRBV9 and TRBJ2-1 for the parts outside the CDR3, the full variable domain is DSGVTQTPKHLITATGQRVTLRCSPRSGDLSVYWYQQSLDQGLQFLIQYYNGEERAKGNILERFSAQQFPDLHSELNLSSLELGDSALYFCASSPTYRGQWNEQFFGPGTRLTVL.